This TCR beta chain was identified during a study of T cell responses to AZD1222 COVID-19 vaccine (dated by TCRdb to the early 2020s). Regarding the complete study: TCR sequencing was performed for some 250 trial participants, of whom about 200 were given two doses of AZD1222 and roughly 25 were given two doses of MenACWY control vaccine. Enrollment into the trials was organized by age into subgroups of 18-55, 56-69 and 70-plus years, and those subgroups contained roughly 150, 30 and 60 TCR-sequenced participants, respectively.

In light of the paper, this sample's time point label describes: baseline before first vaccination. The sample's treatment or condition label is to be understood as: meningococcal conjugate vaccine given as trial control. Vaccinee samples came from UK trials COV001 and COV002, including a single-blind randomized controlled phase 2/3 trial of AZD1222 (ChAdOx1 nCoV-19) in healthy adults. Trial participant PBMC samples were collected at day 0 and day 28 after the second dose for TCRbeta chain sequencing. As concerns this clone: Its antigen specificity is not known. No qualities accompany the bases; no much larger clone lies one base away.

What the study reported, not specific to this receptor: Nearly half of unique spike-specific TCRs reportedly recognized epitopes outside regions mutated in the B.1.351 and B.1.1.7 variants. Because no day 14 peak-response samples were available, the repertoires could be characterized only after the peak T cell response. Spike-specific TCR breadth and depth rose significantly after two AZD1222 doses compared with day 0 and with MenACWY recipients. Participants were mostly white British, with more females than males. The authors suggested clonal diversity may have been underestimated. The 56-69-year group was small, and its depth increase did not reach significance, likely because of low power. The whole spike protein was spanned by vaccine-associated CD4 TCRs, and dominant responses were seen in regions 160-218 and 743-854. Conclusions about previously exposed vaccinees are limited, since just a handful of AZD1222 recipients were seropositive for SARS-CoV-2 at baseline.

The CDR3 regions of human TCRbeta chains were analyzed by immunosequencing. Per the source publication's procedure: TCRs in the repertoires were compared against a reference library of SARS-CoV-2-specific TCRs that had been generated with the MIRA antigen-specificity platform. Breadth meant the fraction of unique TCRs that were SARS-CoV-2-associated, whereas depth meant the fraction of total T cells that were SARS-CoV-2-associated. Using the MIRA data, each spike-specific TCR was assigned both to the spike region to which the TCR was reactive and to a CD4 or CD8 class. Log10-transformed breadth and depth values were compared by one-way ANOVA with Sidak's multiple comparisons tests. Sourced from immuneACCESS, this table was stored by TCRdb with only in-frame sequences that have V and J called. A share of the clones is absent; for the studies checked, an unresolved V gene accounts for under half, and the remainder has no known explanation. For V, J and clone size, that table is used; D and trimming come from the DNA. In this sample the table shows about 120,000 clones, about 92% of which occur a single time. The ten largest make up about 4% of the sample.

The TCR was taken from an adult in good health. The material sequenced was peripheral blood, taken on day 0 of MenACWY control vaccination.

The CDR3 has the sequence CASTSGPAPNEKLFF. Here is the DNA: TGTGCCAGCACCTCAGGGCCCGCGCCTAATGAAAAACTGTTTTTT. The chain is assembled from TRBV19 and TRBJ1-4; TRBD1 is possibly the D segment (5 matching bases). Taken from the germline V gene (reference sequence), the CDR1 and CDR2 loops are LNHDA and SQIVND. From the cysteine up to the phenylalanine, the CDR3 has a length of 15 residues. Left in the record is the CDR3 DNA by itself, 45 bases read in frame from the first base. The germline ends are 17 bases apart after V is trimmed by 9 bases and J by 3 bases.